This T cell receptor beta chain was sequenced during a study of blood T cells in healthy people across ages. Combining a sample-barcoded 5' primer with a J-beta primer mix, a second PCR ran for roughly 7 to 11 cycles. TCRdb analysed the 5' RACE reads with MiXCR anew, one entry per CDR3 protein. The sample records roughly 2 million distinct CDR3 sequences, about 49% being singletons. Germline trimming cut 3 bases from V and 4 bases from J; bases unmatched to any gene: 5. The CDR3 totals 15 residues. The germline V gene encodes CDR1 SGHRS and CDR2 YFSETQ. This clonotype was observed a handful of times. Antigen unknown. Study-wide results and limits: From one million sequenced T cells, diversity estimates were lower bounds.

Sequencing input: blood. The receptor was derived from a woman aged 40 to 55 in good health. The chain is built from TRBV5-1 and TRBJ2-5; 11 bases agree with TRBD2. The CDR3 DNA reads as TGCGCCAGCAGCTCAAGAGGGACTAGCGGAGAGACCCAGTACTTC. Protein product: CASSSRGTSGETQYF.